This T cell receptor beta chain originates from a study of blood T cells in healthy people across ages. Study background: There was about one barcoded beta molecule captured by template switching per two T cells. Findings and caveats of the study: When set beside aged donors, long-lived donors presented more naive CD4+ cells and higher diversity. Unsorted PBMC input precluded a conclusive naive versus antigen-experienced comparison.

Through a sample-barcoded 5' primer and a J-beta primer mix, a second PCR was run for roughly 7 to 12 cycles. TCRdb independently ran MiXCR on the 5' RACE reads; one entry per CDR3 protein. Counted here are about 720,000 distinct CDR3 sequences, 22% occurring once; the ten biggest clones make up 22%. Concerning this clonotype: The antigen remains undetermined.

With 3 bases removed from V and 2 bases from J, the gap between germline ends came to 13 bases. CDR1 and CDR2 (germline): KGHSH, LQKENI. This CDR3 is built from 15 residues. RNA extraction gave at least 5.5 micrograms of total RNA per sample. The gene calls are TRBV18 and TRBJ1-1, with D unresolved. The receptor was isolated from a man aged 70-80 years in good health. Sequencing was done on a sample of blood. CDR3 in amino acids: CASSPLNGLNTEAFF. The CDR3, as DNA: TGTGCCAGCTCACCGCTAAATGGGCTTAACACTGAAGCTTTCTTT.